Below are 21 T cell receptor beta chains sequenced from a single sample in a study. TCRdb analysed the 5' RACE reads with MiXCR anew, one entry per CDR3 protein. The sample contains approximately 40,000 distinct CDR3 sequences, 20% to 25% of which appear only once. The sorted Tregs were CD4+CD25+CD127-/low cells. The specimen sequenced was Tregs sorted from blood. These receptor sequences come from a female donor with breast cancer.

Concerning this clonotype: This clone may be a read error of a much larger clone one base away. The chain employs TRBV20-1 and TRBJ2-1; 11 bases are a match to TRBD2. Germline V gives CDR1 DFQATT, CDR2 SNEGSKA (reference sequence). The V gene end was trimmed by 3 bases and the J gene end by 5 bases; junction bases not matched to a gene: 0. There are 13 residues in the CDR3. CDR3 in DNA: TGCAGTGCTAGGACTAGCGGGGACAATGAGCAGTTCTTC. Amino acids: CSARTSGDNEQFF.

Only a few counts were recorded for this clonotype. The rearrangement links TRBV6-1 to TRBJ1-1; D not resolved. With 2 bases removed from V and 5 bases from J, the gap between germline ends came to 9 bases. From germline, CDR1 is MNHNS and CDR2 SASEGT. CDR3 length equals 13 residues. The CDR3 region is CASSESRWTEAFF. The CDR3 nucleotides are TGTGCCAGCAGTGAATCAAGGTGGACTGAAGCTTTCTTT.

This clonotype was counted between two and nine times. The V call is TRBV28, the J call TRBJ1-5; 10 bases agree with TRBD1. This CDR3 contains 17 residues. V lost 9 bases to trimming and J lost 6 bases; unmatched junction nucleotides: 17. CDR1 is MDHEN, CDR2 SYDVKM, per germline. The CDR3 DNA reads TGTGCCAGTGGGACAGGGGTAGGCAGTGTATGGCGTCAGCCCCAGCATTTT. The encoded protein is CASGTGVGSVWRQPQHF.

This clonotype was seen at least ten times. The chain combines TRBV6-5 with TRBJ2-3; D remains ambiguous. With 6 bases removed from V and 6 bases from J, the gap between germline ends came to 19 bases. CDR1 is MNHEY, CDR2 SVGAGI, per germline. The CDR3 consists of 15 residues. CDR3 DNA: TGTGCCAGCAGCCTTGCTGGGTCAACCTACGATACGCAGTATTTT. It translates to CASSLAGSTYDTQYF.

This clonotype has ten or more counts. The V call is TRBV9, the J call TRBJ2-1; unclear D gene. Trimming took 4 bases from V and 0 from J, leaving 14 bases between them. The CDR3 runs to 16 residues. Germline CDR1 SGDLS, CDR2 YYNGEE. CDR3 amino acids: CASSTQGISSYNEQFF. The CDR3 nucleotides are TGTGCCAGCAGCACCCAAGGAATTAGCTCCTACAATGAGCAGTTCTTC.

The gene calls are TRBV29-1 and TRBJ1-1, with 7 bases lining up with TRBD1. This CDR3 spans 13 amino acids. The V and J ends lost 8 bases and 5 bases, in that order; junction bases with no gene match: 11. The germline V gene encodes CDR1 SQVTM and CDR2 ANQGSEA. CDR3 coding DNA: TGCAGCACAGAAGACAGGGTGGGAACTGAAGCTTTCTTT. Translation gives CSTEDRVGTEAFF. Together with reference TRBV29-1 and TRBJ1-1, the CDR3 gives the full variable domain: SAVISQKPSRDICQRGTSLTIQCQVDSQVTMMFWYRQQPGQSLTLIATANQGSEATYESGFVIDKFPISRPNLTFSTLTVSNMSPEDSSIYLCSTEDRVGTEAFFGQGTRLTVV.

This clonotype has a handful of counts. The chain employs TRBV28 and TRBJ2-1, with 8 positions matching TRBD2. V lost 6 bases to trimming and J lost 3 bases; unmatched junction nucleotides: 10. The CDR3 contains 16 residues. Per germline, CDR1 MDHEN and CDR2 SYDVKM. The CDR3 reads CASSPGTSGNYNEQFF. In DNA, the CDR3 is TGTGCCAGCAGCCCGGGAACTAGCGGCAACTACAATGAGCAGTTCTTC.

V gene TRBV20-1 combines with J gene TRBJ2-7; D not resolved. Per germline, CDR1 DFQATT and CDR2 SNEGSKA (reference sequence). Between the trimmed V and J ends, which lost 0 bases and 7 bases, there was a span of 19 bases. The length of the CDR3 is 15 residues. CDR3 DNA: TGCAGTGCTAGAGATAGAAGGTACTACCCCGGGGAGCAGTACTTC. Its translation is CSARDRRYYPGEQYF.

This clonotype was observed a handful of times. J is TRBJ2-1 and V is TRBV7-6; D ambiguous. This CDR3 has 13 amino acids. Germline loops: CDR1 SGHVS, CDR2 FNYEAQ. Trimming removed 1 base from V and 4 bases from J, with 5 bases in between. The DNA for the CDR3 is TGTGCCAGCAGCTTAGAGGCATACAATGAGCAGTTCTTC. This gives the protein CASSLEAYNEQFF.

This clonotype was recorded at least ten times. J is TRBJ2-7 and V is TRBV6-5; 9 positions agree with TRBD1. This CDR3 contains 13 residues. Germline V CDR1 and CDR2: MNHEY, SVGAGI. The V gene end was trimmed by 6 bases and the J gene end by 3 bases; junction bases not matched to a gene: 3. CDR3 amino acids: CASSMGQGYEQYF. The CDR3 nucleotides are TGTGCCAGCAGCATGGGACAGGGCTACGAGCAGTACTTC.

Notes on this clonotype: One end of the junction fails to match germline, which may point to a read error. CDR3 sequence (DNA): TGTACCAGCAGCCAAATGACCTCTCCAGATGAGCAGTTCTTC. This gives the protein CTSSQMTSPDEQFF. J is TRBJ2-1 and V is TRBV3-1; D gene ambiguous. The length of the CDR3 is 14 residues. Germline CDR1 LGHDT, CDR2 YNNKEL (reference sequence).

The sample holds many counts of this clonotype. The chain is built from TRBV7-9 and TRBJ2-5; D gene ambiguous. Trimming shortened V by 5 bases and J by 2 bases, and 15 bases separated the two germline ends. The CDR3 has 15 residues. Germline CDR1 and CDR2: SEHNR and FQNEAQ (reference sequence). This chain's CDR3 is CASSQIMTPQETQYF. For the CDR3, the DNA is TGTGCCAGCAGCCAAATAATGACACCTCAAGAGACCCAGTACTTC.

This clonotype has only a few counts. The rearrangement links TRBV6-5 to TRBJ1-3; unclear D gene. The germline V and J ends were trimmed by 7 bases and 0 bases, with 10 bases remaining between them. This CDR3 has 14 amino acids. The germline V gene has CDR1 MNHEY and CDR2 SVGAGI. The CDR3 sequence is CASIRGYSGNTIYF. CDR3 nucleotides: TGTGCCAGCATTCGCGGGTACTCTGGAAACACCATATATTTT.

The rearrangement uses TRBV7-9 and TRBJ1-4; unclear D gene. CDR3 length: 11 residues. Germline V lookup: CDR1 SEHNR, CDR2 FQNEAQ (reference sequence). With 5 bases removed from V and 5 bases from J, the gap between germline ends came to 3 bases. As DNA, the CDR3 is TGTGCCAGCAGCCGCAATGAAAAACTGTTTTTT. It encodes CASSRNEKLFF.

This clonotype was observed many times. The chain uses TRBV5-1 and TRBJ2-5; D call uncertain. Deletions cut 0 bases from V and 4 bases from J, with 10 bases between. There are 14 residues in the CDR3. CDR1 and CDR2 (germline): SGHRS, YFSETQ. DNA for the CDR3: TGCGCCAGCAGCTTGGCCGGGTTAGTAGAGACCCAGTACTTC. Its protein is CASSLAGLVETQYF.

This clonotype appeared many times. The J gene is TRBJ1-2, the V gene TRBV20-1; a possible D gene is TRBD1 (5 bases). Looked up from germline, CDR1 is DFQATT and CDR2 is SNEGSKA (reference sequence). The ends were cut back, 6 bases at V and 8 bases at J, with 25 bases in the middle. This CDR3 has 15 amino acids. The CDR3 DNA reads as TGCAGTGCCTCAGTGCCGGGGACGGCTTTCGGCGGCTACACCTTC. Protein product: CSASVPGTAFGGYTF.

The chain joins TRBV7-2 to TRBJ2-7, with D possibly TRBD2 on 6 matching bases. The CDR3 loop spans 14 amino acids. Between the trimmed V and J ends, which lost 3 bases and 4 bases, there was a span of 13 bases. Germline CDR1 SGHTA, CDR2 FQGNSA. The CDR3 loop is CASSFDAGRYEQYF. The DNA for the CDR3 is TGTGCCAGCAGCTTCGACGCGGGGCGGTACGAGCAGTACTTC.

This clonotype has more than one count but fewer than ten. This chain joins TRBV5-1 and TRBJ1-1; 7 bases are a match to TRBD1. CDR3 size: 14 residues. Looked up from germline, CDR1 is SGHRS and CDR2 is YFSETQ. The ends lost 4 bases at V and 1 base at J; junction bases unmatched: 4. The CDR3 DNA is TGCGCCAGCAGCCTAACAGGGGAGAACACTGAAGCTTTCTTT. Translation gives CASSLTGENTEAFF.

The chain recombines TRBV7-9 with TRBJ2-1; D is unclear. CDR3 size: 14 residues. The V gene lost 1 base and the J gene lost 3 bases, with 7 bases spanning the gap. Germline values: CDR1 SEHNR, CDR2 FQNEAQ (reference sequence). CDR3 DNA: TGTGCCAGCAGCTTAGGACCTCGCTACAATGAGCAGTTCTTC. Residues: CASSLGPRYNEQFF. Full variable domain (rest looked up from reference TRBV7-9 and TRBJ2-1): DTGVSQNPRHKITKRGQNVTFRCDPISEHNRLYWYRQTLGQGPEFLTYFQNEAQLEKSRLLSDRFSAERPKGSFSTLEIQRTEQGDSAMYLCASSLGPRYNEQFFGPGTRLTVL.

V and J are TRBV5-5 and TRBJ2-7; no firm D call. The CDR3 length is 14 residues. In germline, CDR1 is SGHKS, CDR2 YYEKEE (reference sequence). The V end was cut by 3 bases, the J end by 4 bases, with 14 bases between. The CDR3 reads CASSSVLGKYEQYF. For the CDR3, the DNA is TGTGCCAGCAGCTCGGTCCTGGGGAAATACGAGCAGTACTTC.

This clonotype was recorded a few times. A read error may be the cause here, since a much bigger clone is one base away. The chain couples TRBV6-6 to TRBJ1-2, with D tentatively TRBD1 (5 bases). V lost 6 bases to trimming and J lost 12 bases, with 17 bases between them. There are 12 residues in the CDR3. CDR1 is MNHNY and CDR2 is SVGAGI in the germline V gene (reference sequence). The CDR3 region is CASRLESRGHTF. CDR3 bases: TGTGCCAGCAGGCTAGAATCGAGGGGCCACACCTTC.